This TCR beta chain was documented in a study of early T cells in non-severe SARS-CoV-2 infection. The CDR3 loop spans 13 amino acids. Germline V gives CDR1 SGHTA, CDR2 FQGNSA. V shed 7 bases and J shed 0 bases, with 10 bases lying between them. Unique molecular identifiers (one per individual cDNA molecule) were attached. TCRdb reprocessed the 5' RACE reads with MiXCR, giving one entry per CDR3 protein. The sample has approximately 52,000 distinct CDR3 sequences, 6.5% to 9% seen once. Many counts were recorded for this clonotype. The receptor was derived from an adult who was a healthcare worker with PCR-confirmed SARS-CoV-2 infection or an uninfected control (not recorded which). The source material was whole blood. The V call is TRBV7-2, the J call TRBJ2-7; D unresolved. The CDR3 DNA sequence: TGTGCCAGCACCTGGGCGGTCTCCTACGAGCAGTACTTC. Its protein is CASTWAVSYEQYF. The full variable domain, completed using reference TRBV7-2 and TRBJ2-7, is GAGVSQSPSNKVTEKGKDVELRCDPISGHTALYWYRQSLGQGLEFLIYFQGNSAPDKSGLPSDRFSAERTGGSVSTLTIQRTQQEDSAVYLCASTWAVSYEQYFGPGTRLTVT.